The next 17 T cell receptor beta chains were all read from a single sample in a study of T-cell memory formation after mild COVID-19. TCRdb reprocessed the 5' RACE reads with MiXCR, giving one entry per CDR3 protein. The profile shows some 130,000 distinct CDR3 sequences, approximately 25% of them singletons. The sample consisted of PBMCs or a T cell subset sorted from them (not recorded which). These receptors were collected from an adult woman who had mild COVID-19 (a few samples of this study predate the infection). Cell type and time point are not known.

This chain connects TRBV10-3 to TRBJ2-5; D is unclear. Trimming cost V 3 bases and J 1 base, with 6 bases left between them. This CDR3 is built from 13 residues. Germline V gives CDR1 ENHRY, CDR2 SYGVKD. This CDR3 reads CAISDSSQETQYF. CDR3 in DNA: TGTGCCATCAGTGATTCCTCCCAAGAGACCCAGTACTTC.

V usage is TRBV4-1 and J usage is TRBJ2-1, with TRBD2 matching 9 bases. Germline lookup yields CDR1 MGHRA and CDR2 YSYEKL. The CDR3 covers 16 residues. J was trimmed by 4 bases and V by 0 bases; bases with no gene match: 4. CDR3 in amino acids: CASSQDGSGGYNEQFF. The CDR3 coding sequence is TGCGCCAGCAGCCAAGATGGGAGCGGGGGGTACAATGAGCAGTTCTTC.

The gene calls are TRBV3-1 and TRBJ2-1; tentatively, D is TRBD1 (5 bases). The CDR3 is 15 residues long. Germline CDR1 LGHDT, CDR2 YNNKEL (reference sequence). V was clipped by 6 bases and J by 0 bases, with 12 bases between them. The CDR3 here is CASSLRANSYNEQFF. CDR3 sequence (DNA): TGTGCCAGCAGTCTCAGGGCCAACTCCTACAATGAGCAGTTCTTC.

This clonotype occurred a few times. This chain joins TRBV3-1 and TRBJ1-5; 10 bases match TRBD1. The V gene's germline CDR1 is LGHDT and CDR2 YNNKEL (reference sequence). With V trimmed by 1 base and J by 6 bases, 6 bases remained unmatched. CDR3 length equals 16 residues. CDR3 loop: CASSQGWDRGRQPQHF. The CDR3, as DNA: TGTGCCAGCAGCCAAGGCTGGGACAGGGGACGTCAGCCCCAGCATTTT.

This clonotype was found a few times. The V call is TRBV27, the J call TRBJ1-2; possibly TRBD1 for D (5 bases). Trimming took 7 bases from V and 7 from J, leaving 25 bases between them. The CDR3 has 16 residues. Germline CDR1 MNHEY, CDR2 SMNVEV (reference sequence). In DNA, the CDR3 is TGTGCCAGCATAGGAGCAAAGGGGCCCGGGGGACGTGGCTACACCTTC. It specifies CASIGAKGPGGRGYTF.

Ten or more counts support this clonotype. The V and J genes are TRBV10-3 and TRBJ1-1, with D tentatively TRBD1 (5 bases). CDR1 and CDR2 (germline): ENHRY, SYGVKD. The CDR3 runs to 12 residues. Trimming cost V 3 bases and J 10 bases, with 12 bases left between them. Here the CDR3 reads CAISEPGEGAFF. In nucleotides, the CDR3 is TGTGCCATCAGTGAACCGGGGGAAGGAGCTTTCTTT.

The chain combines TRBV30 with TRBJ1-4; 7 nucleotides agree with TRBD1. V was clipped by 4 bases and J by 0 bases; unmatched bases: 8. Germline CDR1 GTSNPN, CDR2 SVGIG (reference sequence). CDR3 size: 16 residues. CDR3 DNA sequence: TGTGCCTGGATATCGGGCAGGGGGTCAACTAATGAAAAACTGTTTTTT. This encodes CAWISGRGSTNEKLFF.

The chain recombines TRBV7-9 with TRBJ2-5; TRBD1 matches 8 bases. CDR1 is SEHNR and CDR2 is FQNEAQ in the germline V gene (reference sequence). This CDR3 has 13 residues. The junction had 8 bases not matched to a gene; V was cut back by 5 bases and J by 9 bases. The CDR3 spells CASSGGQDVAQYF. For the CDR3, the DNA is TGTGCCAGCAGCGGGGGACAGGACGTGGCCCAGTACTTC.

The rearrangement joins TRBV7-8 to TRBJ2-1, with a weak D call TRBD2 (6 bases). This CDR3 is built from 15 residues. Between the trimmed V and J ends, which lost 5 bases and 7 bases, there was a span of 18 bases. The germline gives CDR1 SGHVS, CDR2 FQNEAQ. The CDR3 bases are TGTGCCAGCAGCCTGGGGTTCGGGAGATATAATGAGCAGTTCTTC. Translated: CASSLGFGRYNEQFF.

This clonotype was observed a few times. The CDR3 sequence is CASSPSGTGVYEQYF. In nucleotides, the CDR3 is TGTGCCAGCAGCCCTTCCGGGACAGGGGTTTACGAGCAGTACTTC. The chain carries TRBV6-5 and TRBJ2-7; the match to TRBD1 covers 10 bases. This CDR3 region has 15 residues. With V trimmed by 6 bases and J by 4 bases, 9 bases remained unmatched. Germline lookup yields CDR1 MNHEY and CDR2 SVGAGI.

The genes are TRBV13 and TRBJ1-2, with 7 bases matching TRBD1. This CDR3 is built from 13 residues. J was trimmed by 3 bases and V by 4 bases; bases with no gene match: 2. Germline CDR1 is PRHDT and CDR2 is FYEKMQ (reference sequence). CDR3 in amino acids: CASSSRGDYGYTF. The CDR3 region has the DNA TGTGCCAGCAGCTCCAGGGGGGACTATGGCTACACCTTC. Based on the CDR3 plus reference TRBV13 and TRBJ1-2, the full variable domain is AAGVIQSPRHLIKEKRETATLKCYPIPRHDTVYWYQQGPGQDPQFLISFYEKMQSDKGSIPDRFSAQQFSDYHSELNMSSLELGDSALYFCASSSRGDYGYTFGSGTRLTVV.

This clonotype was recorded a few times. The chain has TRBV7-2 and TRBJ2-7, with 7 bases identical to TRBD2. The CDR3 extends over 15 amino acids. Trimming cost V 0 bases and J 10 bases; bases outside gene matches: 12. From germline, CDR1 is SGHTA and CDR2 FQGNSA. CDR3 nucleotides: TGTGCCAGCAGCTTAGCGGGGGGGACTCCTTCGCCTCAGTACTTC. This translates into CASSLAGGTPSPQYF.

This clonotype was counted only a few times. The genes are TRBV9 and TRBJ2-1; 9 nucleotides line up with TRBD2. The CDR3 spans 15 residues. V was clipped by 0 bases and J by 7 bases; unmatched bases: 5. Germline assignment: CDR1 SGDLS and CDR2 YYNGEE. This CDR3 is CASSVGGLAGNEQFF. The CDR3 DNA is TGTGCCAGCAGCGTAGGCGGCCTAGCGGGAAATGAGCAGTTCTTC.

In this sample, this clonotype turned up a few times. The chain recombines TRBV15 with TRBJ2-5; TRBD1 might be the D (5 bases). V was pared by 0 bases and J by 0 bases, with 14 bases between. Germline assignment: CDR1 LNHNV and CDR2 YYDKDF (reference sequence). CDR3 length: 17 residues. CDR3 coding DNA: TGTGCCACCAGCAGAGACGGGTCAGGGCTGAACCAAGAGACCCAGTACTTC. Its protein product is CATSRDGSGLNQETQYF.

This clonotype has just a few counts. J is TRBJ2-7 and V is TRBV7-9; D unclear. This CDR3 spans 16 amino acids. Trimming pared 2 bases from V and 0 bases from J, leaving 14 bases between. Germline values: CDR1 SEHNR, CDR2 FQNEAQ (reference sequence). Here the CDR3 reads CASSLSGSGNSYEQYF. CDR3 in DNA: TGTGCCAGCAGCTTATCTGGATCTGGGAACTCCTACGAGCAGTACTTC.

Here the CDR3 reads CSVDSGISQETQYF. The CDR3 DNA reads as TGCAGCGTTGATTCCGGGATTTCCCAAGAGACCCAGTACTTC. The chain combines TRBV29-1 with TRBJ2-5; tentatively, D is TRBD2 (5 bases). Looked up from germline, CDR1 is SQVTM and CDR2 is ANQGSEA. Trimming stripped 3 bases from V and 1 base from J, with 12 bases between. The CDR3 extends over 14 amino acids.

CDR3 DNA sequence: TGTGCCAGCACCCTCCTGACGGACAGGGGCTACGAGCAGTACTTC. Translation gives CASTLLTDRGYEQYF. The V call is TRBV28, the J call TRBJ2-7, with 9 bases lining up with TRBD1. The CDR3 totals 15 residues. Germline loops: CDR1 MDHEN, CDR2 SYDVKM. The ends lost 7 bases at V and 3 bases at J; junction bases unmatched: 10.